Listed below are T cell receptor beta chains from one sample, sequenced in a study of shared T cell receptors in the human thymus. Data came from immunoSEQ multiplex PCR; TCRdb stores just in-frame clones and leaves some out. Counted here are more than 300,000 clones, 95% occurring once; the ten biggest clones make up roughly 0.02%. Sequences were obtained from thymocytes. All receptors come from a human donor. Both conserved end residues are part of each CDR3. A D gene is named only where the DNA matches it firmly.

J,V,D,DNA,CDR3
TRBJ2-7,TRBV7-2,TRBD2,TGTGCCAGCAGCTTAAGGCTAGCGGGAGGGCCTCCCGAGAAGCAGTACTTC,CASSLRLAGGPPEKQYF
TRBJ2-3,TRBV5-1,.,TGCGCCAGCAGCTTGGACAGAGACAGGAGCACAGATACGCAGTATTTT,CASSLDRDRSTDTQYF
TRBJ2-7,TRBV4-2,TRBD2,TGTGCCAGCAGCCAAGTGGAGACAGGGGGCGATCCCGGGACTAGCGGGAGCAGCTACGAGCAGTACTTC,CASSQVETGGDPGTSGSSYEQYF
TRBJ1-5,TRBV30,.,TGTGCCTTCCTTTATCAGCCCCAGCATTTT,CAFLYQPQHF
TRBJ2-6,TRBV19,TRBD1,TGTGCCAGTACGACCAGGGGGAACTCTGGGGCCAACGTCCTGACTTTC,CASTTRGNSGANVLTF
TRBJ1-3,TRBV7-9,TRBD1,TGTGCCAGCAGCGATCGGACAGGGACAACAGGAAACACCATATATTTT,CASSDRTGTTGNTIYF
TRBJ2-3,TRBV27,TRBD1,TGTGCCAGCAGTTTTACAGGACAGGGGCCAGATACGCAGTATTTT,CASSFTGQGPDTQYF
TRBJ2-7,TRBV29-1,.,TGCAGCGTTCCGAAGGGGACAAAGGGTTCGTACGAGCAGTACTTC,CSVPKGTKGSYEQYF
TRBJ2-7,TRBV25-1,.,TGTGCCAGCAGTGGTCCCCCAAACTACGAGCAGTACTTC,CASSGPPNYEQYF
TRBJ2-1,TRBV25-1,TRBD2,TGTGCCAGCAGATGCGGGAGGGGAACCTACAATGAGCAGTTCTTC,CASRCGRGTYNEQFF
TRBJ2-7,TRBV28,TRBD2,TGTGCCAGCAGTCGACTTCCGGAGGGAGGGCCACACGAGCAGTACTTC,CASSRLPEGGPHEQYF
TRBJ2-1,TRBV19,.,TGTGCCAGTAGTATAGTACCGGTTGAGCAGTTCTTC,CASSIVPVEQFF
TRBJ2-1,TRBV4-1,.,TGCGCCAGCAGCCAAGGGACTAATGGGCTACAGCTCAATGAGCAGTTCTTC,CASSQGTNGLQLNEQFF
TRBJ1-2,TRBV5-6,.,TGTGCCAGCAGCTTGCTTGGAGGGGCCCTATACGATTCCCTTCCCTTC,CASSLLGGALYDSLPF
TRBJ2-7,TRBV28,TRBD2,TGTGCCAGCGGCCGGGGGGGAAACGAGCAGTACTTC,CASGRGGNEQYF
TRBJ1-1,TRBV28,.,TGTGCCAGCAGTTGGGCCGGCGAGACTGAAGCTTTCTTT,CASSWAGETEAFF
TRBJ2-1,TRBV7-7,TRBD2,TGTGCTAGCAGTATGAGCGGGAGGTCCTACAATGAGCAGTTCTTC,CASSMSGRSYNEQFF
TRBJ1-5,TRBV2,.,TGTGCCAGCAGTGCCCCAGATCAGCCCCAGCATTTT,CASSAPDQPQHF